A selection of T cell receptor beta chains follows, all from one sample in a study of cytomegalovirus exposure and HLA in healthy donors. The data were produced by immunoSEQ multiplex PCR, yet TCRdb's version contains in-frame clones alone and is incomplete. Here the sample spans 130,000 or so clones, around two thirds being singletons. What was sequenced was PBMCs. Receptor source: a woman aged 40 to 50 in good health and CMV-seronegative. The CDR3 runs from the conserved cysteine through the conserved F or W. D genes are given only for firm matches. Rows give clone size only sometimes, using once, few, many, or a class for an expanded clone.

V: TRBV4-3
D: -
J: TRBJ1-2
size: -
length: 16
CDR3: CASSQESQGRDYGYTF
DNA: TGCGCCAGCAGCCAAGAGTCTCAGGGTCGGGACTATGGCTACACCTTC

V: TRBV29-1
D: -
J: TRBJ2-1
size: -
length: 16
CDR3: CSVEGSGRVPYNEQFF
DNA: TGCAGCGTTGAGGGTTCTGGCAGGGTTCCCTACAATGAGCAGTTCTTC

V: TRBV9
D: -
J: TRBJ2-5
size: -
length: 11
CDR3: CASSAEETQYF
DNA: TGTGCCAGCAGCGCCGAAGAGACCCAGTACTTC

V: TRBV6-5
D: -
J: TRBJ2-7
size: -
length: 16
CDR3: CASSYSSARASYEQYF
DNA: TGTGCCAGCAGTTACTCCTCCGCCAGGGCCTCCTACGAGCAGTACTTC

V: TRBV11-1
D: -
J: TRBJ2-5
size: few
length: 13
CDR3: CASSLDGGETQYF
DNA: TGTGCCAGCAGCTTAGACGGGGGAGAGACCCAGTACTTC

V: TRBV7-2
D: -
J: TRBJ1-2
size: -
length: 16
CDR3: CASSLVSTGVDYGYTF
DNA: TGTGCCAGCAGCTTAGTGTCCACAGGAGTAGACTATGGCTACACCTTC

V: TRBV7-8
D: -
J: TRBJ2-5
size: -
length: 11
CDR3: CASSLGEPQYF
DNA: TGTGCCAGCAGCTTAGGGGAGCCCCAGTACTTC

V: TRBV9
D: TRBD2
J: TRBJ2-3
size: -
length: 14
CDR3: CASTISGGDSTQYF
DNA: TGTGCCAGCACTATTAGCGGGGGGGATTCAACGCAGTATTTT

V: TRBV5-1
D: TRBD2
J: TRBJ2-7
size: -
length: 17
CDR3: CASSLAGSGVISYEQYF
DNA: TGCGCCAGCAGCTTGGCCGGTAGCGGGGTAATCTCCTACGAGCAGTACTTC

V: TRBV5-1
D: TRBD1
J: TRBJ1-4
size: few
length: 14
CDR3: CASSFGTGREKLFF
DNA: TGCGCCAGCAGCTTCGGGACAGGGCGTGAAAAACTGTTTTTT

V: TRBV10-2
D: TRBD1
J: TRBJ1-1
size: -
length: 17
CDR3: CASDNSPTGTANTEAFF
DNA: TGCGCCAGCGACAACTCCCCCACCGGGACAGCGAACACTGAAGCTTTCTTT

V: TRBV7-2
D: -
J: TRBJ2-5
size: -
length: 15
CDR3: CASSLGGVVQETQYF
DNA: TGTGCCAGCAGCTTAGGGGGCGTCGTCCAAGAGACCCAGTACTTC

V: TRBV9
D: -
J: TRBJ1-1
size: -
length: 13
CDR3: CASSGEVLEGAFF
DNA: TGTGCCAGCAGCGGAGAGGTCTTGGAGGGAGCTTTCTTT

V: TRBV25-1
D: -
J: TRBJ1-1
size: -
length: 12
CDR3: CASKRGNTEAFF
DNA: TGTGCCAGCAAACGAGGGAACACTGAAGCTTTCTTT

V: TRBV6-6
D: -
J: TRBJ2-7
size: -
length: 14
CDR3: CASRFEGLSYEQYF
DNA: TGTGCCAGCAGATTCGAGGGCCTATCCTACGAGCAGTACTTC

V: TRBV5-4
D: TRBD2
J: TRBJ2-5
size: -
length: 18
CDR3: CASSTSGLAGAGQETQYF
DNA: TGTGCCAGCAGCACATCGGGACTAGCGGGGGCGGGGCAAGAGACCCAGTACTTC

V: TRBV6-1
D: TRBD2
J: TRBJ2-7
size: -
length: 17
CDR3: CASSGPRSGTQAYEQYF
DNA: TGTGCCAGCAGTGGACCCCGGAGCGGGACGCAAGCCTACGAGCAGTACTTC

V: TRBV29-1
D: -
J: TRBJ1-1
size: once
length: 15
CDR3: CSVVKVQGGSTEAFF
DNA: TGCAGCGTCGTAAAGGTACAGGGTGGAAGTACTGAAGCTTTCTTT

V: TRBV30
D: TRBD2
J: TRBJ2-2
size: -
length: 18
CDR3: CAWWGLAGGHKNTGELFF
DNA: TGTGCCTGGTGGGGGCTAGCGGGGGGACATAAAAACACCGGGGAGCTGTTTTTT

V: TRBV19
D: -
J: TRBJ1-1
size: -
length: 12
CDR3: CASSARTAEAFF
DNA: TGTGCCAGTAGTGCCAGGACAGCTGAAGCTTTCTTT

V: TRBV4-2
D: -
J: TRBJ2-7
size: -
length: 15
CDR3: CASSQSVHGGSEQYF
DNA: TGTGCCAGCAGCCAATCCGTTCACGGAGGTAGCGAGCAGTACTTC

V: TRBV6-5
D: -
J: TRBJ1-2
size: -
length: 13
CDR3: CASRGTVYYGYTF
DNA: TGTGCCAGCAGAGGTACAGTCTACTATGGCTACACCTTC

V: TRBV11-1
D: -
J: TRBJ2-3
size: -
length: 15
CDR3: CASTFSSLLTDTQYF
DNA: TGTGCCAGCACTTTTTCGTCACTACTCACAGATACGCAGTATTTT

V: TRBV12-5
D: -
J: TRBJ1-2
size: few
length: 13
CDR3: CASGLGGAYGYTF
DNA: TGTGCTAGTGGTTTGGGGGGCGCTTATGGCTACACCTTC

V: TRBV7-9
D: -
J: TRBJ2-2
size: -
length: 16
CDR3: CASSPAGIANTGELFF
DNA: TGTGCCAGCAGCCCAGCGGGTATCGCGAACACCGGGGAGCTGTTTTTT

V: TRBV11-2
D: -
J: TRBJ1-1
size: -
length: 14
CDR3: CASSLVAGGTEAFF
DNA: TGTGCCAGCAGCTTAGTTGCGGGGGGAACTGAAGCTTTCTTT

V: TRBV11-2
D: TRBD2
J: TRBJ2-1
size: -
length: 16
CDR3: CASSLGRSSGGNEQFF
DNA: TGTGCCAGCAGCTTAGGGCGGTCTAGCGGAGGCAATGAGCAGTTCTTC

V: TRBV28
D: -
J: TRBJ2-5
size: -
length: 14
CDR3: CASRVTGGGETQYF
DNA: TGTGCCAGCAGGGTAACAGGGGGGGGAGAGACCCAGTACTTC

V: TRBV6-1
D: -
J: TRBJ1-3
size: -
length: 19
CDR3: CASSEPRVRGLTTGNTIYF
DNA: TGTGCCAGCAGTGAACCTCGTGTCAGGGGCCTAACAACTGGAAACACCATATATTTT

V: TRBV7-9
D: TRBD1
J: TRBJ2-3
size: -
length: 16
CDR3: CASSPWDRASTDTQYF
DNA: TGTGCCAGCAGCCCCTGGGACAGGGCAAGCACAGATACGCAGTATTTT

V: TRBV5-6
D: -
J: TRBJ1-6
size: few
length: 16
CDR3: CASSSLYRDEGLPLHF
DNA: TGTGCCAGCAGCTCCTTATACAGGGACGAGGGGCTACCCCTCCACTTT